The sequence of this T cell receptor (beta chain) was determined in a study of T-cell memory formation after mild COVID-19. Study as a whole: Clusters of TCRs were largely donor specific.

TCRdb recomputed calls from the 5' RACE reads with MiXCR, one row per CDR3 protein. The sample consists of 580,000 or so distinct CDR3 sequences, around a sixth of them appearing once. Points on this clonotype: Its specificity is unknown.

The CDR3 sequence is 15 residues long. CDR1 is MNHEY, CDR2 SVGAGI, per germline. Deletions cut 6 bases from V and 4 bases from J, with 18 bases between. Overall study results and limits: In second-wave clones peaking day 37, SARS-CoV-2 specificity remained unconfirmed. Contracting CD4+ clones lay largely in CM and EM, with CD8+ ones residing in EMRA.

The sequenced sample consisted of PBMCs or a T cell subset sorted from them (not recorded which). This TCR came from an adult woman who had mild COVID-19 (a few samples of this study predate the infection). Cell type and time point are not known. The chain employs TRBV6-5 and TRBJ1-2; no definite D call. For the CDR3, the DNA is TGTGCCAGCAGCCCCGATGGGTGGAACTTCTATGGCTACACCTTC. Protein product: CASSPDGWNFYGYTF.